One sample yielded the 19 T cell receptor beta chains listed below, sequenced in a study of CD8 T cells in ankylosing spondylitis. TCRdb processed the 5' RACE reads anew with MiXCR; each CDR3 protein has one entry. The profile covers 150,000 or so distinct CDR3 sequences, with approximately 10% appearing a single time and about 29% taken by the ten largest. The sequenced sample consisted of blood, either unsorted or a sorted T cell fraction (not recorded which). These receptors were taken from a male donor with ankylosing spondylitis or in good health (not recorded which).

The DNA of the CDR3 is TGTGCCAGCAGCTTAGACGTAGCTGAAGCTTTCTTT. Protein: CASSLDVAEAFF. The chain has TRBV11-3 and TRBJ1-1; D gene uncertain. This CDR3 has 12 amino acids. CDR1 and CDR2 from the germline V gene are SGHNT and YENEEA. V lost 0 bases, J lost 6 bases, and 5 bases lay in between.

This clonotype was observed a handful of times. Germline is not matched at one junction end, which may reflect a read error. The chain combines TRBV4-2 with TRBJ2-7; D may correspond to TRBD1 or TRBD2 (5 bases each). The germline V gene has CDR1 LGHNA and CDR2 YNFKEQ. The CDR3 totals 14 residues. This CDR3 reads CASSQGGISHEQYF. For the CDR3, the DNA is TGTGCCAGCAGCCAAGGGGGGATCTCCCACGAGCAGTACTTC.

This clonotype was seen at least ten times. This chain connects TRBV5-1 to TRBJ2-7; unclear D gene. Germline-derived CDR1 and CDR2 are SGHRS and YFSETQ. The germline V and J ends were trimmed by 0 bases and 8 bases, with 6 bases remaining between them. This CDR3 is built from 11 residues. The CDR3 region is CASSLGHQQYF. CDR3 bases: TGCGCCAGCAGCTTGGGCCACCAGCAGTACTTC.

There are a few counts of this clonotype. The V gene is TRBV20-1, the J gene TRBJ2-2; weak D call: TRBD2 (7 bases). Deletions cut 3 bases from V and 5 bases from J, with 16 bases between. Germline V gene lookup returns CDR1 DFQATT and CDR2 SNEGSKA (reference sequence). This CDR3 spans 15 amino acids. CDR3 in amino acids: CSASGEGGRTGELFF. CDR3 nucleotide sequence: TGCAGTGCTAGCGGGGAGGGGGGTAGGACCGGGGAGCTGTTTTTT.

This clonotype was observed at least ten times. This sequence joins TRBV25-1 and TRBJ2-7; D is possibly TRBD1 (5 bases). The ends were cut back, 8 bases at V and 3 bases at J, with 14 bases in the middle. CDR3 length equals 13 residues. The germline V gene has CDR1 MGHDK and CDR2 SYGVNS. CDR3 nucleotides: TGTGCCAGCCAACCCCAGGGTATCTACGAGCAGTACTTC. Translated, it gives CASQPQGIYEQYF.

This clonotype showed up many times. This rearrangement joins TRBV20-1 to TRBJ2-3; D is perhaps TRBD2 (6 bases). CDR3 length: 14 amino acids. The V and J ends lost 6 bases and 0 bases respectively, with 13 bases between them. Germline V gene data show CDR1 as DFQATT and CDR2 as SNEGSKA (reference sequence). The CDR3, as DNA: TGCAGTGCCCGACCGGGAGTCAGCACAGATACGCAGTATTTT. It encodes CSARPGVSTDTQYF.

This clonotype showed up just a few times. The chain employs TRBV6-1 and TRBJ2-2, with TRBD1 as a possible D gene (6 bases). Trimming cost V 8 bases and J 5 bases, with 12 bases left between them. The germline CDR1 and CDR2 sequences are MNHNS and SASEGT. This CDR3 spans 13 amino acids. The CDR3 bases are TGTGCCAGCGGAACAGGGATAACCGGGGAGCTGTTTTTT. Translated: CASGTGITGELFF.

In its sample, this clonotype was seen many times. The gene calls are TRBV7-2 and TRBJ2-2; 9 positions agree with TRBD2. Germline lookup yields CDR1 SGHTA and CDR2 FQGNSA. The CDR3 is made up of 14 amino acids. Trimming removed 0 bases from V and 8 bases from J; junction bases left unmatched: 1. The CDR3 protein is CASSLAGLAGELFF. The CDR3 DNA sequence: TGTGCCAGCAGCTTAGCGGGACTAGCTGGGGAGCTGTTTTTT.

This clonotype was seen only a few times. The V call is TRBV7-9, the J call TRBJ2-1; 7 bases line up with TRBD2. From germline, CDR1 is SEHNR and CDR2 FQNEAQ (reference sequence). CDR3 size: 15 residues. V lost 3 bases and J lost 7; bases outside the gene matches: 9. This CDR3 is CASSFPSGRNNEQFF. In DNA, the CDR3 is TGTGCCAGCAGCTTCCCTAGCGGTAGGAATAATGAGCAGTTCTTC.

This clonotype was recorded many times. CDR3: CASSVSVLRGNEQFF. DNA of the CDR3: TGTGCCAGCAGTGTTTCCGTCTTACGGGGCAATGAGCAGTTCTTC. The chain carries TRBV6-1 and TRBJ2-1, with D possibly matching TRBD2 (5 bases). Trimming removed 4 bases from V and 6 bases from J, with 16 bases in between. Looked up from germline, CDR1 is MNHNS and CDR2 is SASEGT. This CDR3 has 15 residues.

This clonotype was detected ten times or more. V gene TRBV7-8 combines with J gene TRBJ1-2; D perhaps matches TRBD1 (6 bases). V lost 2 bases and J lost 7, with 11 bases in between. Germline V lookup: CDR1 SGHVS, CDR2 FQNEAQ. The CDR3 runs to 13 residues. The DNA for the CDR3 is TGTGCCAGCAGCTTACAGGGGCAGGGTGGCTACACCTTC. Protein: CASSLQGQGGYTF.

This clonotype was found a few times. V is TRBV7-9 and J is TRBJ2-1, with TRBD1 as a possible D gene (6 bases). CDR1 and CDR2 from the germline V gene are SEHNR and FQNEAQ (reference sequence). Deletions cut 5 bases from V and 6 bases from J, with 17 bases between. The CDR3 loop spans 15 amino acids. This CDR3 reads CASSQVAGTLNEQFF. CDR3 nucleotide sequence: TGTGCCAGCAGCCAGGTAGCCGGGACACTCAATGAGCAGTTCTTC.

This sequence joins TRBV29-1 and TRBJ2-7, with 9 bases that match TRBD2. CDR3 length: 13 amino acids. In germline, CDR1 is SQVTM, CDR2 ANQGSEA. The trim removed 7 bases at V and 6 bases at J, leaving 10 bases unmatched. The DNA of the CDR3 is TGCAGCGCTGCAGGGACTAGCTTCTCCGAGCAGTACTTC. It is translated as CSAAGTSFSEQYF.

This clonotype was recorded at least ten times. This rearrangement joins TRBV4-3 to TRBJ1-5; D unresolved. V was shortened by 3 bases and J by 6 bases, with 12 bases between the two germline ends. The CDR3 spans 14 residues. Looked up from germline, CDR1 is LGHNA and CDR2 is YSLEER. The CDR3 DNA is TGCGCCAGCAGCCAGGAAGCCCTCGGTCAGCCCCAGCATTTT. Translation: CASSQEALGQPQHF.

This clonotype was detected many times. The genes are TRBV6-5 and TRBJ2-2; D uncertain. Trimming took 1 base from V and 2 from J, leaving 14 bases between them. The CDR3 is 17 residues long. The germline CDR1 and CDR2 sequences are MNHEY and SVGAGI. The DNA of the CDR3 is TGTGCCAGCAGTTACTACCGGAGAACAGTCAACACCGGGGAGCTGTTTTTT. Translating it yields CASSYYRRTVNTGELFF.

V is TRBV3-1 and J is TRBJ1-1, with a weak D call TRBD1 (5 bases). Germline V gene data show CDR1 as LGHDT and CDR2 as YNNKEL (reference sequence). This CDR3 is built from 15 residues. The V and J ends lost 3 bases and 1 base respectively, with 12 bases between them. Here the CDR3 reads CASSQGGVSNTEAFF. In DNA form, the CDR3 reads TGTGCCAGCAGCCAGGGGGGGGTGTCGAACACTGAAGCTTTCTTT.

The chain uses TRBV5-8 and TRBJ1-5; D may be TRBD1 (6 bases). The V and J ends lost 6 bases and 5 bases respectively, with 15 bases between them. Per the germline V gene, CDR1 is SGHTS and CDR2 is YDEGEE. This CDR3 contains 14 residues. The CDR3 nucleotides read TGTGCCAGCACCCGACAGGTCCGTGATCAGCCCCAGCATTTT. It encodes CASTRQVRDQPQHF.

This clonotype was recorded many times. This chain connects TRBV20-1 to TRBJ2-4; D is undetermined. The CDR3 runs 13 residues. V lost 5 bases and J 7 bases, leaving 15 bases between the germline ends. From germline, CDR1 is DFQATT and CDR2 SNEGSKA (reference sequence). For the CDR3, the DNA is TGCAGTGCTGTACAGCCTTGGGCGAACATTCAGTACTTC. The encoded protein is CSAVQPWANIQYF.

This clonotype was found many times. The chain employs TRBV20-1 and TRBJ2-3; unclear D gene. The V gene lost 1 base and the J gene lost 4 bases, with 6 bases spanning the gap. This CDR3 has 12 residues. The germline gives CDR1 DFQATT, CDR2 SNEGSKA (reference sequence). The CDR3 is CSARVGPDTQYF. CDR3 DNA: TGCAGTGCTAGAGTAGGGCCAGATACGCAGTATTTT.